Following are 21 T cell receptor beta chains from one sample sequenced in a study of naive and memory T cell subsets. TCR cDNA received a 3' ligated oligonucleotide that carried a UMI. Ligated cDNA underwent four rounds of PCR with nested alpha and beta constant region primers and SP2. TCRdb called the 5' RACE reads again in MiXCR, with one record for every CDR3 protein. Found here are roughly 60,000 distinct CDR3 sequences, 7.2% of them singletons; the top ten hold 9% to 10%. These receptors originate from a male donor in good health.

This clonotype was counted between two and nine times. The chain links TRBV5-1 to TRBJ2-7, with D possibly TRBD1 on 6 matching bases. V was shortened by 7 bases and J by 2 bases, with 13 bases between the two germline ends. The CDR3 extends over 13 amino acids. Germline V gene data show CDR1 as SGHRS and CDR2 as YFSETQ. CDR3 sequence reads: CASSEGEAYEQYF. The DNA of the CDR3 is TGCGCCAGCTCCGAGGGGGAAGCCTACGAGCAGTACTTC.

This clonotype was recorded at least ten times. The chain links TRBV3-1 to TRBJ1-1; D gene uncertain. The V gene lost 5 bases and the J gene lost 11 bases, with 18 bases spanning the gap. Germline V CDR1 and CDR2: LGHDT, YNNKEL (reference sequence). The CDR3 loop spans 13 amino acids. CDR3: CASSDIPLGWAFF. In DNA form, the CDR3 reads TGTGCCAGCAGCGACATCCCCTTAGGCTGGGCTTTCTTT. The whole variable domain, filled in from reference TRBV3-1 and TRBJ1-1, reads DTAVSQTPKYLVTQMGNDKSIKCEQNLGHDTMYWYKQDSKKFLKIMFSYNNKELIINETVPNRFSPKSPDKAHLNLHINSLELGDSAVYFCASSDIPLGWAFFGQGTRLTVV.

The rearrangement links TRBV5-1 to TRBJ2-3; the match to TRBD2 covers 10 bases. The germline gives CDR1 SGHRS, CDR2 YFSETQ. After removal of 6 bases from V and 3 bases from J, the junction contained 4 bases not matched to a gene. This CDR3 has 14 residues. CDR3 region: CASTLAGGTDTQYF. CDR3 DNA: TGCGCCAGCACGTTAGCGGGAGGAACAGATACGCAGTATTTT.

This clonotype was detected ten times or more. This sequence joins TRBV6-1 and TRBJ2-1; the D call may be TRBD1 or TRBD2 (5 bases each). CDR3 length: 17 amino acids. The V end lost 8 bases, the J end lost 0 bases, and 20 bases lay between the germline ends. CDR1 is MNHNS and CDR2 is SASEGT in the germline V gene. The chain's CDR3 is CASYRATAGTSYNEQFF. The CDR3 coding sequence is TGTGCCAGCTATCGAGCGACTGCAGGGACCTCCTACAATGAGCAGTTCTTC.

This clonotype appeared a few times. The V gene is TRBV12-3 or TRBV12-4, the J gene TRBJ2-3; the D is unclear. The CDR3 runs to 12 residues. Deletions cut 7 bases from V and 6 bases from J, with 11 bases between. The CDR3 here is CASTLLRDTQYF. CDR3 DNA sequence: TGTGCCAGCACCTTACTGAGGGATACGCAGTATTTT.

This clonotype was observed many times. The rearrangement joins TRBV6-1 to TRBJ2-5, with D perhaps TRBD2 (5 bases). Trimming left V 0 bases short and J 0 bases short, with 8 bases between. Germline loops: CDR1 MNHNS, CDR2 SASEGT. This CDR3 has 15 residues. The CDR3 DNA is TGTGCCAGCAGTGAAGCGCGGGTATACCAAGAGACCCAGTACTTC. It codes for CASSEARVYQETQYF.

V usage is TRBV4-2 and J usage is TRBJ2-5; a possible D gene is TRBD2 (5 bases). Trimming removed 6 bases from V and 1 base from J, with 12 bases in between. The CDR3 covers 14 residues. Germline loops: CDR1 LGHNA, CDR2 YNFKEQ. This CDR3 is CASSESGLQETQYF. The DNA of the CDR3 is TGTGCCAGCAGTGAAAGCGGCCTCCAAGAGACCCAGTACTTC.

The chain is built from TRBV29-1 and TRBJ2-2; 8 positions agree with TRBD2. The germline gives CDR1 SQVTM, CDR2 ANQGSEA. The CDR3 covers 14 residues. V lost 8 bases and J lost 4; bases outside the gene matches: 9. CDR3 sequence: CSFGTGGSTGELFF. The CDR3 bases are TGCAGCTTTGGGACGGGAGGGTCCACCGGGGAGCTGTTTTTT.

This clonotype came up a few times. The chain has TRBV6-5 and TRBJ2-7; 11 bases match TRBD2. Germline assignment: CDR1 MNHEY and CDR2 SVGAGI. After removal of 3 bases from V and 6 bases from J, the junction contained 4 bases not matched to a gene. The CDR3 has 14 amino acids. CDR3 coding DNA: TGTGCCAGCAGTTATCTAGCGGGAGGAGCCGAGCAGTACTTC. Translating gives CASSYLAGGAEQYF.

The rearrangement links TRBV7-8 to TRBJ2-3; D perhaps matches TRBD2 (6 bases). Germline assignment: CDR1 SGHVS and CDR2 FQNEAQ. The length of the CDR3 is 15 residues. The V gene lost 1 base and the J gene lost 0 bases, with 8 bases spanning the gap. Here the CDR3 DNA reads TGTGCCAGCAGCTTAGGCGGGGTTAGCACAGATACGCAGTATTTT. Protein sequence: CASSLGGVSTDTQYF.

This clonotype was seen only a few times. The rearrangement joins TRBV13 to TRBJ2-3; TRBD2 matches at 8 bases. The CDR3 contains 14 residues. The germline CDR1 and CDR2 sequences are PRHDT and FYEKMQ (reference sequence). V dropped 3 bases and J dropped 6; count of bases not matched to a gene: 5. This chain's CDR3 is CASSFSGGGDTQYF. For the CDR3, the DNA is TGTGCCAGCAGCTTCTCGGGGGGGGGGGATACGCAGTATTTT.

Ten or more counts support this clonotype. This CDR3 is CASSLYGDLYNEQFF. The CDR3 coding sequence is TGTGCCAGCAGTTTATACGGAGACCTCTACAATGAGCAGTTCTTC. The chain links TRBV28 to TRBJ2-1; D is undetermined. Trimming took off 1 base at V and 3 bases at J, with 10 bases between the two ends. This CDR3 has 15 amino acids. CDR1 MDHEN and CDR2 SYDVKM come from the germline V gene.

The sample holds a few counts of this clonotype. The chain couples TRBV7-7 to TRBJ2-3, with D possibly TRBD2 on 6 matching bases. Germline CDR1 is SSHAT and CDR2 is FNYEAQ (reference sequence). CDR3 size: 14 residues. V lost 5 bases and J lost 4, with 13 bases in between. CDR3 in DNA: TGTGCCAGCAGCCCCGGGGGAGGTCCAGATACGCAGTATTTT. This codes for CASSPGGGPDTQYF.

The chain carries TRBV20-1 and TRBJ1-6; 8 nucleotides align to TRBD1. Per the germline V gene, CDR1 is DFQATT and CDR2 is SNEGSKA (reference sequence). This CDR3 has 14 amino acids. Trimming took 4 bases from V and 8 from J; bases not matched to a gene: 7. The CDR3: CSATKQGEHSPLHF. CDR3 in DNA: TGCAGTGCTACCAAACAGGGGGAACATTCACCCCTCCACTTT.

J is TRBJ2-2 and V is TRBV6-2 or TRBV6-3, with 9 bases fitting TRBD1. The trim removed 6 bases at V and 5 bases at J, leaving 7 bases unmatched. CDR3 length: 15 residues. The V gene's germline CDR1 is MNHEY and CDR2 SVGEGT. The CDR3 sequence: CASSRGQGITGELFF. The CDR3 DNA sequence: TGTGCCAGCAGCCGAGGACAGGGGATAACCGGGGAGCTGTTTTTT.

The table lists this clonotype with a few counts. V usage is TRBV5-1 and J usage is TRBJ2-3; TRBD1 matches 8 bases. Germline values: CDR1 SGHRS, CDR2 YFSETQ. V trimming: 3 bases; J trimming: 8 bases; junction bases outside the gene matches: 14. The CDR3 sequence is 16 residues long. CDR3 coding DNA: TGCGCCAGCAGCTATGGACAGGGAGGATTAGGCGGTACGCAGTATTTT. It codes for CASSYGQGGLGGTQYF.

This clonotype was detected ten times or more. The chain combines TRBV3-1 with TRBJ2-1; D is perhaps TRBD2 (6 bases). Between the trimmed V and J ends, which lost 5 bases and 6 bases, there was a span of 14 bases. From germline, CDR1 is LGHDT and CDR2 YNNKEL (reference sequence). The CDR3 runs to 14 residues. DNA of the CDR3: TGTGCCAGCAGCTTGGGACTCGGGGTCAATGAGCAGTTCTTC. Its protein is CASSLGLGVNEQFF.

The chain couples TRBV5-1 to TRBJ1-1; D may be TRBD1 (5 bases). This CDR3 is built from 15 residues. Germline V gene lookup returns CDR1 SGHRS and CDR2 YFSETQ. V was clipped by 1 base and J by 4 bases, with 14 bases between them. The CDR3 DNA reads as TGCGCCAGCAGCTTGTTGGGGGAGGGGCCCACTGAAGCTTTCTTT. Its protein product is CASSLLGEGPTEAFF.

V usage is TRBV6-4 and J usage is TRBJ2-7, with unresolved D. With 7 bases removed from V and 2 bases from J, the gap between germline ends came to 12 bases. CDR3 length: 13 residues. The V gene's germline CDR1 is MRHNA and CDR2 SNTAGT. DNA for the CDR3: TGTGCCAGCACCCCTGACAAAGCCTACGAGCAGTACTTC. Translated, it gives CASTPDKAYEQYF.

This clonotype has at least ten counts. The chain combines TRBV7-8 with TRBJ2-3; TRBD2 might be the D (6 bases). The CDR3 spans 16 residues. V was clipped by 5 bases and J by 4 bases, with 19 bases between them. The germline CDR1 and CDR2 sequences are SGHVS and FQNEAQ. In DNA, the CDR3 is TGTGCCAGCAGCCGGGGGTCGGGACTTTCCCCAGATACGCAGTATTTT. It translates to CASSRGSGLSPDTQYF.

The V call is TRBV29-1, the J call TRBJ2-7, with TRBD1 identical over 12 bases. The CDR3 consists of 15 residues. Germline loops: CDR1 SQVTM, CDR2 ANQGSEA. V lost 0 bases, J lost 5 bases, and 5 bases stayed unmatched. CDR3 DNA: TGCAGCGTTGAAGATCCCGGGACAGGGGGCGACGAGCAGTACTTC. It codes for CSVEDPGTGGDEQYF.